This T cell receptor beta chain derives from a study of PD-L1 blockade in urothelial cancer. About the study: Of around 31 patients, fewer than 27 were males with bladder-origin urothelial cancer.

V lost 0 bases to trimming and J lost 9 bases, with 12 bases between them. Germline V CDR1 and CDR2: LNHDA, SQIVND (reference sequence). This CDR3 has 14 amino acids. Here immunoSEQ multiplex PCR was the method, and the copy in TCRdb shows in-frame clones only, minus some. Among about 45,000 clones listed, around nine tenths were seen once. Time point specified: pretreatment peripheral blood. V and J are TRBV19 and TRBJ1-5, with D maybe TRBD1 (5 bases). Sequencing was performed on PBMCs, taken around atezolizumab (anti-PD-L1) treatment. The TCR originated in a donor at least 40 years old with urothelial cancer. The CDR3 DNA sequence: TGTGCCAGTAGTATAGATCAGGGCCCGGGGCCCCAGCATTTT. It is translated as CASSIDQGPGPQHF.